This TCR beta chain came from a study of cytomegalovirus exposure and HLA in healthy donors. Germline lookup yields CDR1 SGHNT and CDR2 YENEEA. With 1 base removed from V and 2 bases from J, the gap between germline ends came to 8 bases. The CDR3 loop spans 15 amino acids. PCR used 60 Vbeta primers and 13 Jbeta primers. Clones were read by immunoSEQ multiplex PCR, and TCRdb kept only the in-frame ones, dropping some. In the table there are about 150,000 clones, about 84% of which are singletons. The sequencing input was PBMCs. The receptor was derived from a woman aged 35 to 49 in good health and CMV-seropositive. The chain carries TRBV11-3 and TRBJ2-2; weak D call: TRBD1 (6 bases). This CDR3 is CASSLGDKNTGELFF. DNA for the CDR3: TGTGCCAGCAGCTTAGGGGACAAAAACACCGGGGAGCTGTTTTTT.